The T cell receptor (beta chain) described here comes from a study of cytomegalovirus exposure and HLA in healthy donors. Study summary: Within the Caucasian-associated ancestry cluster were about 81% of the approximately 400 genotyped donors.

The CDR3 consists of 17 residues. Looked up from germline, CDR1 is MGHRA and CDR2 is YSYEKL. Trimming left V 0 bases short and J 2 bases short, with 15 bases between. Primers for the PCR totalled 60 Vbeta and 13 Jbeta. Measured with immunoSEQ multiplex PCR; TCRdb has only the in-frame clones, and not every one. The sample holds approximately 160,000 clones, over 70% seen once. The origin of this receptor is a male donor in good health and CMV-seropositive. The sequencing sample was made of PBMCs. The V gene is TRBV4-1, the J gene TRBJ2-3; a weak D match, TRBD2 (7 bases). The CDR3 loop is CASSQDPAGALTDTQYF. In DNA form, the CDR3 reads TGCGCCAGCAGCCAAGATCCCGCGGGGGCCCTCACAGATACGCAGTATTTT.